This TCR beta chain was profiled in a study of T cell responses to AZD1222 COVID-19 vaccine (TCRdb year 2021). Regarding the research as a whole: AZD1222 recipients given second doses at about 4 weeks or at about 12 weeks were pooled, since spike-specific TCR depth and breadth were not found to differ between the two schedules. TCR sequencing was performed for 230 to 250 trial participants, of whom around 210 were given two doses of AZD1222 and some 26 were given two doses of MenACWY control vaccine. Trial participants were enrolled by age into 18-55, 56-69 and 70-plus year subgroups, with about 150, 28 and 57 TCR-sequenced participants respectively.

The CDR3 regions of human TCRbeta chains were analyzed by immunosequencing. The paper's processing steps were these. Repertoire TCRs were matched against a reference library of SARS-CoV-2-specific TCRs generated with the MIRA antigen-specificity platform. Breadth meant the fraction of unique TCRs that were SARS-CoV-2-associated, whereas depth meant the fraction of total T cells that were SARS-CoV-2-associated. Using the MIRA data, each spike-specific TCR was mapped to the spike region that the TCR reacts to and placed in a CD4 or CD8 class. Log10-transformed breadth and depth values were compared by one-way ANOVA with Sidak's multiple comparisons tests. TCRdb obtained this table from immuneACCESS and retained in-frame rearrangements with V and J assigned. These tables miss some clones; where compared with another copy, unresolved V genes account for less than half of the shortfall, and the remainder is unexplained. V, J and clone size derive from that table, while D and trimming were established from the DNA sequence. The sample table contains approximately 130,000 clones; only one count was recorded for 90% to 95% of them. Around 1.6% of the sample rests with the top ten.

V gives up 5 bases and J gives up 3 bases, and the segment between their germline ends measures 13 bases. CDR3 length: 15 amino acids, cysteine to phenylalanine. Just CDR3 DNA is preserved here, 45 bases in frame from base 1. CDR1 and CDR2, per the germline V gene (reference sequence), are LNHDA and SQIVND. The research as a whole found: In the small 56-69-year group, the increase in depth fell short of significance, most likely because of low power. After two AZD1222 doses, both the breadth and the depth of spike-specific TCRs were significantly higher than at day 0 and than in MenACWY recipients. Participants were mostly white British, with more females than males. The authors suggested clonal diversity may have been underestimated. Because no day 14 peak-response samples were available, repertoires were characterized only after the peak T cell response. CD4 TCRs associated with the vaccine covered the entire spike protein, and the dominant responses were in regions 160-218 and 743-854. Reportedly, almost half of the unique spike-specific TCRs recognized epitopes lying outside the regions that are mutated in the B.1.351 and B.1.1.7 variants. Conclusions about previously exposed vaccinees are limited because only a handful of AZD1222 recipients were SARS-CoV-2 seropositive at baseline.

This specimen's time point label, interpreted: baseline before first vaccination. Vaccinee samples came from UK trials COV001 and COV002, including a single-blind randomized controlled phase 2/3 trial of AZD1222 (ChAdOx1 nCoV-19) in healthy adults. Trial participant PBMC samples were collected at day 0 and day 28 after the second dose for TCRbeta chain sequencing. A note on this clone: Its antigen is still unknown. No base-level quality is on record; no much larger clone is a single base apart.

The chain was built from TRBV19 and TRBJ2-2; TRBD1 is possibly the D segment (5 matching bases). The sequences come from peripheral blood, collected on day 0 of AZD1222 vaccination. The receptor comes from an adult in good health. The encoded CDR3 is CASSPRQGDTGELFF. The DNA is as follows: TGTGCCAGTAGTCCACGCCAGGGCGACACCGGGGAGCTGTTTTTT.